A selection of T cell receptor beta chains follows, all from one sample in a study of PD-L1 blockade in urothelial cancer. Profiling relied on immunoSEQ multiplex PCR, and the TCRdb table lists in-frame clones only, not all of them. The sample consists of over 100,000 clones, 91% of them appearing once. Sample: PBMCs, taken around atezolizumab (anti-PD-L1) treatment. Every receptor here comes from a man aged 55 to 70 with urothelial cancer. CDR3s include the opening cysteine and the closing phenylalanine or tryptophan. A D gene is named only where the DNA matches it firmly. Clone size is given for some rows only: seen once, a few or many times, or a class if the clone is expanded.

TRBJ2-3,TRBV11-1,TRBD2,NA,TGTGCCAGCAGCCTCGACGGGGAGGGTACGCAGTATTTT,CASSLDGEGTQYF
TRBJ1-5,TRBV16,NA,NA,TGTGCCAGCAGCTCCAGGGGAGAAATTACGAATCAGCCCCAGCATTTT,CASSSRGEITNQPQHF
TRBJ1-1,TRBV4-2,NA,NA,TGTGCCAGCAGCCAAGACCCCCAGGGATCGAAGAACACTGAAGCTTTCTTT,CASSQDPQGSKNTEAFF
TRBJ1-1,TRBV30,NA,NA,TGTGCCTGGAGTGCCTCCCTGAGAGGGTTTGGCACTGAAGCTTTCTTT,CAWSASLRGFGTEAFF
TRBJ2-1,TRBV4-2,NA,NA,TGTGCCAGCAGCCAAGACTCAGGGCTACCTTACAATGAGCAGTTCTTC,CASSQDSGLPYNEQFF
TRBJ2-5,TRBV7-9,TRBD2,NA,TGTGCCAGCAGCTTAGGACTAGCGGGGAATAAAGAGACCCAGTACTTC,CASSLGLAGNKETQYF
TRBJ1-5,TRBV7-2,NA,NA,TGTGCCAGCAGCTTGACAAACGGTTATAGCAATCAGCCCCAGCATTTT,CASSLTNGYSNQPQHF
TRBJ1-1,TRBV10-3,TRBD1,NA,TGTGCCATCAGAGACCAGGGGGCCGGGGGCACTGAAGCTTTCTTT,CAIRDQGAGGTEAFF
TRBJ1-2,TRBV4-1,TRBD1,NA,TGCGCCAGCAGCCAAGATAGGGACAGGGGCCTCTATGGCTACACCTTC,CASSQDRDRGLYGYTF
TRBJ2-7,TRBV5-6,NA,NA,TGTGCCAGCCAGAAGGGGACTTGGACCTACGAGCAGTACTTC,CASQKGTWTYEQYF
TRBJ2-5,TRBV19,TRBD2,NA,TGTGCCAGTAGGACTAGCGGGAGGCTCCCCGAGACCCAGTACTTC,CASRTSGRLPETQYF
TRBJ2-1,TRBV4-2,NA,NA,TGTGCCAGCAGCCAAGGTGGGTCTCAGGGGATGCAGTTCTTC,CASSQGGSQGMQFF
TRBJ2-2,TRBV6-5,TRBD2,NA,TGTGCCAGCAGTTACGCCCGGGGGGGAAACACCGGGGAGCTGTTTTTT,CASSYARGGNTGELFF
TRBJ1-3,TRBV2,TRBD1,NA,TGTGCCAGCACCGCCTCCGACAGGGCAAACACCATATATTTT,CASTASDRANTIYF
TRBJ2-3,TRBV18,NA,NA,TGTGCCAGCTCACCCCCGAGCACAGATACGCAGTATTTT,CASSPPSTDTQYF
TRBJ1-4,TRBV5-8,TRBD1,NA,TGTGCCAGCAGGCCCGGAACGGACAGGGAAGTTGAAAAACTGTTTTTT,CASRPGTDREVEKLFF
TRBJ1-5,TRBV19,TRBD1,once,TGTGCCAGCTCGGACAGGGTGGGTCAGCCCCAGCATTTT,CASSDRVGQPQHF
TRBJ1-2,TRBV5-5,TRBD1,NA,TGTGCCAGCAGTTCCGACAGGGGGGACTATGGCTACACCTTC,CASSSDRGDYGYTF
TRBJ2-5,TRBV25-1,NA,NA,TGTGCCAGCAGTGATCCCAGGGGCGGGGAGACCCAGTACTTC,CASSDPRGGETQYF
TRBJ2-3,TRBV20-1,NA,once,TGCAGTGCTCCGACAGTAGATACGCAGTATTTT,CSAPTVDTQYF